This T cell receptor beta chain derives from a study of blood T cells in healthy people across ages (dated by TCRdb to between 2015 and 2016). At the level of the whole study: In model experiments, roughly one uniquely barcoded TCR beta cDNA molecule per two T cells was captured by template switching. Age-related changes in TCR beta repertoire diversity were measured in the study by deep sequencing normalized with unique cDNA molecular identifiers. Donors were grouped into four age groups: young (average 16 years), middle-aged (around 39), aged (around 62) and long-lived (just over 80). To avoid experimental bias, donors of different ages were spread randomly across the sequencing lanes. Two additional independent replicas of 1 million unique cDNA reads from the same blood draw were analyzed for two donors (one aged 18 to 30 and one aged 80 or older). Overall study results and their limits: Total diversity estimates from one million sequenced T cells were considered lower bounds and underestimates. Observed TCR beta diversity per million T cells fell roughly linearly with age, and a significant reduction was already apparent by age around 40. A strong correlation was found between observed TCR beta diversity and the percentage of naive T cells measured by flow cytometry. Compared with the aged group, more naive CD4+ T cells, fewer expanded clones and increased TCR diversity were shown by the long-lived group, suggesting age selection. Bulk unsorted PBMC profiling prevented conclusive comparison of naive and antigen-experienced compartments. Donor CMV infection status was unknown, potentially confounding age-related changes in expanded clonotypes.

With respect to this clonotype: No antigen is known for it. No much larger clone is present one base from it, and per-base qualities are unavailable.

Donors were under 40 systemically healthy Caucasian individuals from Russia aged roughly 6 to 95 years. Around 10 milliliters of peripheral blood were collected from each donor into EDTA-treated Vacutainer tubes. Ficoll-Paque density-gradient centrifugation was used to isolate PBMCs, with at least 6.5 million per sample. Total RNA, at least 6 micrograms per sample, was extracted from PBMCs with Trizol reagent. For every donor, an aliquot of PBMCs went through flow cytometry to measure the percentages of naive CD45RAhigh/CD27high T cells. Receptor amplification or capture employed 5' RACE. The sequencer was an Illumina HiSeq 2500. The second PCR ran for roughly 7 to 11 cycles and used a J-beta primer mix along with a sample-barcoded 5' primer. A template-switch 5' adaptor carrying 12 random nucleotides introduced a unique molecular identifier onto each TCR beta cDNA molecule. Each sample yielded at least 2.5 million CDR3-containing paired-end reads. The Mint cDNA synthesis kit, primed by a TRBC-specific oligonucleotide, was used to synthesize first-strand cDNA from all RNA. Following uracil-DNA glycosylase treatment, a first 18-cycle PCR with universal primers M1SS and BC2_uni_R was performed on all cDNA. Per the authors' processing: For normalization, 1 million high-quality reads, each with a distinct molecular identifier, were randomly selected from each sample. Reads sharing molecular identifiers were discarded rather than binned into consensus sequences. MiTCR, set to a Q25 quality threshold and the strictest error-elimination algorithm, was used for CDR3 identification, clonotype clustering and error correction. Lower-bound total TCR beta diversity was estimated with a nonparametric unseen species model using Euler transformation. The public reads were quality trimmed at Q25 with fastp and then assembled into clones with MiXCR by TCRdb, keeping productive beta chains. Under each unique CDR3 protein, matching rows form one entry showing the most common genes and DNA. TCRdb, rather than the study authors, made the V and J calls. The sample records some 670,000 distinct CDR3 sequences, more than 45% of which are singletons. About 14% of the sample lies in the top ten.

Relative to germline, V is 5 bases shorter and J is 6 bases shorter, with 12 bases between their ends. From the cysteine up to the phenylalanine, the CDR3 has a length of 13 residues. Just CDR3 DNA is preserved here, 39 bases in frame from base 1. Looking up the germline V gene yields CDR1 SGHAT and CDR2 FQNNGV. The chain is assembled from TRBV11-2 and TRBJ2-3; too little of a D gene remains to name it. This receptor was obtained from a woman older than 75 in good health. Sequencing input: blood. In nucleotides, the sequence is TGTGCCAGCAGCCCATCCCGGTGGGATACGCAGTATTTT. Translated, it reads CASSPSRWDTQYF.